The 13 T cell receptor beta chains presented below share a single source sample, sequenced in a study of vaccination and CD4 T cells after COVID-19. The Oncomine TCR Beta short-read assay was applied to DNA of cultured CD4+ T cells. TCRdb passed the PCR reads through MiXCR, listing each CDR3 protein once. The data show under 20,000 distinct CDR3 sequences, roughly two fifths seen once. For these receptors, no antigen is known. The time point: late sampling 161 to 241 days after vaccination in three convalescent patients. The treatment is: roughly 10-day PBMC culture with coronavirus spike peptide pools or control peptides (ViraFEST assay). This specimen was CD4+ T cells from blood, cultured in vitro, taken about 7 months after SARS-CoV-2 vaccination. These TCRs come from a human donor who had recovered from COVID-19.

The rearrangement joins TRBV20-1 to TRBJ2-7, with 10 bases aligning to TRBD2. CDR1 is DFQATT and CDR2 is SNEGSKA in the germline V gene (reference sequence). The V gene end was trimmed by 6 bases and the J gene end by 5 bases; junction bases not matched to a gene: 10. This CDR3 region has 14 residues. The CDR3 reads CSAPGLAGDDEQYF. CDR3 nucleotide sequence: TGCAGTGCCCCTGGGCTAGCGGGAGACGACGAGCAGTACTTC.

The V and J genes are TRBV6-2 or TRBV6-3 and TRBJ2-2; 13 nucleotides line up with TRBD2. Trimming at V came to 5 bases and at J to 5 bases, leaving 8 bases not matched to a gene. CDR1 is MNHEY and CDR2 is SVGEGT in the germline V gene. The CDR3 runs 17 residues. The CDR3 sequence: CASSDGLAGAQTGELFF. For the CDR3, the DNA is TGTGCCAGCAGTGACGGACTAGCGGGAGCCCAGACCGGGGAGCTGTTTTTT.

The chain recombines TRBV10-3 with TRBJ1-2, with D hard to call. Germline assignment: CDR1 ENHRY and CDR2 SYGVKD. V was clipped by 6 bases and J by 7 bases, with 24 bases between them. This CDR3 has 16 residues. The CDR3, as DNA: TGTGCCATCAGCAATGGGGAGCTCAGTGGTGGCGGTGGCTACACCTTC. Encoded protein: CAISNGELSGGGGYTF.

Details on this clonotype: The conserved phenylalanine or tryptophan normally closing the CDR3 is absent here, so this likely arose from a read error. V and J are TRBV6-5 and TRBJ2-5; D uncertain. V lost 0 bases and J 2 bases, leaving 4 bases between the germline ends. Germline CDR1 MNHEY, CDR2 SVGAGI. The CDR3 runs to 13 residues. The CDR3 DNA reads TGTGCCAGCAGTTACTCCAGACAAGAGACCCAGTACTAC. This sequence encodes CASSYSRQETQYY.

A note on this clonotype: At one end, the junction sequence differs from germline, possibly due to a read error. The chain links TRBV7-6 to TRBJ2-5; D may be TRBD1 or TRBD2 (5 bases each). Germline V CDR1 and CDR2: SGHVS, FNYEAQ. This CDR3 region has 14 residues. This CDR3 reads CASSLLGAGETQYF. The CDR3 DNA is TGTGCTAGCAGCTTATTAGGGGCGGGAGAGACCCAGTACTTC.

This clonotype occurred a few times. The chain is built from TRBV6-1 and TRBJ1-1; no clear D. Germline CDR1 MNHNS, CDR2 SASEGT. V was pared by 7 bases and J by 0 bases, with 3 bases between. This CDR3 spans 11 amino acids. The CDR3 sequence: CASTLNTEAFF. CDR3 in DNA: TGTGCCAGCACCCTGAACACTGAAGCTTTCTTT.

The rearrangement uses TRBV7-9 and TRBJ1-1; D is undetermined. The CDR3 runs 13 residues. Germline V gene data show CDR1 as SEHNR and CDR2 as FQNEAQ (reference sequence). The V and J ends lost 7 bases and 1 base respectively, with 10 bases between them. CDR3 DNA: TGTGCCAGCACCACAGACGGGAACACTGAAGCTTTCTTT. Its translation is CASTTDGNTEAFF.

This chain joins TRBV5-6 and TRBJ1-2, with D tentatively TRBD1 (5 bases). This CDR3 contains 13 residues. The germline CDR1 and CDR2 sequences are SGHDT and YYEEEE. V lost 4 bases and J lost 4, with 11 bases in between. In DNA, the CDR3 is TGTGCCAGCAGCCGACAGACTCCCTATGGCTACACCTTC. It translates to CASSRQTPYGYTF. The full variable domain, its missing parts supplied by reference TRBV5-6 and TRBJ1-2, is DAGVTQSPTHLIKTRGQQVTLRCSPKSGHDTVSWYQQALGQGPQFIFQYYEEEERQRGNFPDRFSGHQFPNYSSELNVNALLLGDSALYLCASSRQTPYGYTFGSGTRLTVV.

There are a few counts of this clonotype. The CDR3 here is CASSSGAGQPQHF. The CDR3 region has the DNA TGTGCCAGCAGCTCGGGGGCCGGTCAGCCCCAGCATTTT. The V gene is TRBV7-8, the J gene TRBJ1-5, with D possibly TRBD1 on 6 matching bases. CDR1 is SGHVS, CDR2 FQNEAQ, per germline. The germline V and J ends were trimmed by 4 bases and 6 bases, with 10 bases remaining between them. This CDR3 comprises 13 residues.

This chain joins TRBV20-1 and TRBJ2-5; D gene ambiguous. Germline V gene lookup returns CDR1 DFQATT and CDR2 SNEGSKA (reference sequence). CDR3 size: 13 residues. V lost 2 bases and J 2 bases, leaving 9 bases between the germline ends. The CDR3 is CSARRTWQETQYF. The CDR3 nucleotides read TGCAGTGCTAGACGGACCTGGCAAGAGACCCAGTACTTC.

The gene calls are TRBV6-2 or TRBV6-3 and TRBJ2-3, with TRBD1 identical over 7 bases. J was trimmed by 4 bases and V by 6 bases; bases with no gene match: 4. This CDR3 is 13 amino acids long. In germline, CDR1 is MNHEY, CDR2 SVGEGT. This CDR3 reads CASRKGASDTQYF. The CDR3 DNA reads as TGTGCCAGCAGAAAGGGGGCGTCAGATACGCAGTATTTT.

This chain joins TRBV11-2 and TRBJ1-1; 7 bases agree with TRBD1. Germline CDR1 SGHAT, CDR2 FQNNGV. After removal of 1 base from V and 4 bases from J, the junction contained 3 bases not matched to a gene. The CDR3 runs to 14 residues. The CDR3: CASSLAGTVTEAFF. The CDR3 DNA sequence: TGTGCCAGCAGCTTAGCCGGGACAGTCACTGAAGCTTTCTTT.

V and J are TRBV20-1 and TRBJ1-1; tentative D call: TRBD1 (6 bases). V lost 0 bases, J lost 3 bases, and 11 bases lay in between. The V gene's germline CDR1 is DFQATT and CDR2 SNEGSKA (reference sequence). The CDR3 has 14 amino acids. CDR3 amino acids: CSARDQGIHTEAFF. CDR3 coding DNA: TGCAGTGCTAGAGATCAGGGGATTCACACTGAAGCTTTCTTT.